Listed below are T cell receptor beta chains from one sample, sequenced in a study of shared clonotypes between healthy human individuals. Some clones are missing from TCRdb's copy, which holds only in-frame ones; the method was immunoSEQ multiplex PCR. Of 850,000 to 1,100,000 clones in the sample, 60% to 80% were seen once. The sequencing input was memory CD4+ T cells from PBMCs. These receptors were taken from a man between 18 and 35 years old in good health. Some clones in this sample may be carry-over from other donors' samples. Both conserved end residues are part of each CDR3. A D gene is named only where the DNA matches it firmly. Size tells how often a clone was seen (once, few, many) or the class of an expanded clone, and some rows leave it out.

V: TRBV7-8
J: TRBJ1-2
D: TRBD1
size: NA
DNA: TGTGCCAGCAGCTCGACCGGGACAGGGGGCCGGGCATTGGGCGGCTACACCTTC
CDR3: CASSSTGTGGRALGGYTF

V: TRBV4-2
J: TRBJ1-2
D: TRBD1
size: NA
DNA: TGTGCCAGCAGCCAAGAAGGACAGGGGGCGACGACCTCGAACTATGGCTACACCTTC
CDR3: CASSQEGQGATTSNYGYTF

V: TRBV28
J: TRBJ2-7
D: NA
size: NA
DNA: TGTGCCAGCAGTTTCAGGCCACCCTACGAGCAGTACTTC
CDR3: CASSFRPPYEQYF

V: TRBV11-3
J: TRBJ2-1
D: NA
size: NA
DNA: TGTGCCAGCAGCTTAGATCGCCGCGGAGCTCTTAGGGAGCAGTTCTTC
CDR3: CASSLDRRGALREQFF

V: TRBV19
J: TRBJ2-3
D: NA
size: NA
DNA: TGTGCCAGTAGTCCAGGGGGCACAGATACGCAGTATTTT
CDR3: CASSPGGTDTQYF

V: TRBV2
J: TRBJ2-7
D: TRBD1
size: NA
DNA: TGTGCCAGCAGGTGGACAGGGACGGACGAGCAGTACTTC
CDR3: CASRWTGTDEQYF

V: TRBV10-3
J: TRBJ1-2
D: TRBD1
size: NA
DNA: TGTGCCACCTCGACAGGGACCTTGGCTAGCTATGGCTACACCTTC
CDR3: CATSTGTLASYGYTF

V: TRBV7-2
J: TRBJ2-7
D: TRBD2
size: NA
DNA: TGTGCCAGCAGCTTAGGGACTAGCGGTTCCTACGAGCAGTACTTC
CDR3: CASSLGTSGSYEQYF

V: TRBV21-1
J: TRBJ2-4
D: NA
size: once
DNA: TGTGCCAGCAGCTTTTGGGGCAGGGTAGGCATTCAGTACTTC
CDR3: CASSFWGRVGIQYF

V: TRBV30
J: TRBJ1-1
D: NA
size: NA
DNA: TGTGCCATACCTGGAAGACGCGGGGGTTTAATGAACACTGAAGCTTTCTTT
CDR3: CAIPGRRGGLMNTEAFF

V: TRBV9
J: TRBJ1-1
D: NA
size: NA
DNA: TGTGCCAGCAGCGCCTCGACCATGAACACTGAAGCTTTCTTT
CDR3: CASSASTMNTEAFF

V: TRBV7-2
J: TRBJ1-5
D: NA
size: NA
DNA: TGTGCCAGCAGCTCAGGAGGGTCCCGTCGGCCCCAGCATTTT
CDR3: CASSSGGSRRPQHF

V: TRBV11-2
J: TRBJ1-1
D: TRBD1
size: NA
DNA: TGTGCCAGCAGCGGGCGGACAGGGGCTGAAGCTTTCTTT
CDR3: CASSGRTGAEAFF

V: TRBV7-9
J: TRBJ2-6
D: NA
size: NA
DNA: TGTGCCAGCAGCTTTCGCTCTGGGGCCAACGTCCTGACTTTC
CDR3: CASSFRSGANVLTF

V: TRBV6-1
J: TRBJ2-5
D: NA
size: NA
DNA: TGTGCCAGCACGGGGTTAGAGACCCAGTACTTC
CDR3: CASTGLETQYF

V: TRBV7-9
J: TRBJ2-3
D: NA
size: NA
DNA: TGTGCCAGCAGCCCCCGGGCGAGCACAGATACGCAGTATTTT
CDR3: CASSPRASTDTQYF

V: TRBV27
J: TRBJ2-7
D: TRBD2
size: NA
DNA: TGTGCCAGCCGCCAACTAGCGGAAGAGAAGGGAGAGCAGTACTTC
CDR3: CASRQLAEEKGEQYF

V: TRBV6-5
J: TRBJ1-4
D: NA
size: NA
DNA: TGTGCCAGCAGTGGTCGCGAAAAACTGTTTTTT
CDR3: CASSGREKLFF

V: TRBV28
J: TRBJ2-4
D: NA
size: NA
DNA: TGTGCCAGCAGCCGCAGGGTAGCCAAAAACATTCAGTACTTC
CDR3: CASSRRVAKNIQYF

V: TRBV27
J: TRBJ2-7
D: TRBD1
size: few
DNA: TGTGCCAGCAGTTTATTATGGACAGGCCGGTCCGAGCAGTACTTC
CDR3: CASSLLWTGRSEQYF

V: TRBV7-3
J: TRBJ2-1
D: NA
size: NA
DNA: TGTGCCAGCAGCGCCACAAACGGGGGAACCCAGTTCTTC
CDR3: CASSATNGGTQFF

V: TRBV30
J: TRBJ2-5
D: NA
size: once
DNA: TGTGCCTGGAATAGCCTGGGGGAGCAGTACTTC
CDR3: CAWNSLGEQYF

V: TRBV9
J: TRBJ2-1
D: TRBD2
size: NA
DNA: TGTGCCAGCAGCGTAGACGGCGGGAGACGTAACAATGAGCAGTTCTTC
CDR3: CASSVDGGRRNNEQFF

V: TRBV27
J: TRBJ2-1
D: NA
size: NA
DNA: TGTGCCAGCAGGGACCACGAACGTGGCAATGAGCAGTTCTTC
CDR3: CASRDHERGNEQFF

V: TRBV28
J: TRBJ1-3
D: NA
size: NA
DNA: TGTGCCAGCAGTTCATACATCTCCAGGGATTTTCCTGGAAACACCATATATTTT
CDR3: CASSSYISRDFPGNTIYF

V: TRBV5-1
J: TRBJ2-3
D: TRBD2
size: NA
DNA: TGCGCCAGCAGCTTTAGCGGGAGGGGAACAGATACGCAGTATTTT
CDR3: CASSFSGRGTDTQYF

V: TRBV6-1
J: TRBJ2-7
D: NA
size: NA
DNA: TGTGCCAGCAGTGCACAGCCCCCTTACGAGCAGTACTTC
CDR3: CASSAQPPYEQYF

V: TRBV5-1
J: TRBJ2-5
D: NA
size: NA
DNA: TGCGCCAGCAGCGCCGGGGCCCCGCAGGAGACCCAGTACTTC
CDR3: CASSAGAPQETQYF

V: TRBV30
J: TRBJ2-5
D: NA
size: once
DNA: TGTGCCTGGACTGTACCGGCCGTAGGGACCCAGTACTTC
CDR3: CAWTVPAVGTQYF

V: TRBV29-1
J: TRBJ1-2
D: NA
size: NA
DNA: TGCAGCGTTGAAACCGGGAACTATGGCTACACCTTC
CDR3: CSVETGNYGYTF

V: TRBV28
J: TRBJ2-7
D: TRBD1
size: NA
DNA: TGTGCCAGCAGATCTCCAGGGGGCGCCGGATACGAGCAGTACTTC
CDR3: CASRSPGGAGYEQYF

V: TRBV11-3
J: TRBJ2-1
D: NA
size: once
DNA: TGTGCCAGCAGCTCGAGGGGTCACCACAATGAGCAGTTCTTC
CDR3: CASSSRGHHNEQFF

V: TRBV7-9
J: TRBJ2-2
D: TRBD2
size: NA
DNA: TGTGCCAGCAGCTTGGCAGCGGGAGGGAACACCGGGGAGCTGTTTTTT
CDR3: CASSLAAGGNTGELFF

V: TRBV5-4
J: TRBJ2-2
D: NA
size: NA
DNA: TGTGCCAGCAGCTTGGGGGACCCCTTTGGGACCGGGGAGCTGTTTTTT
CDR3: CASSLGDPFGTGELFF

V: TRBV11-2
J: TRBJ2-4
D: TRBD1
size: NA
DNA: TGTGCCAGCAGCTCGGGACAGGGGAGTCTTCTAGCCAAAAACATTCAGTACTTC
CDR3: CASSSGQGSLLAKNIQYF

V: TRBV19
J: TRBJ1-5
D: TRBD1
size: NA
DNA: TGTGCCAGTACCGCGGACAGGAGCTATCAGCCCCAGCATTTT
CDR3: CASTADRSYQPQHF

V: TRBV7-2
J: TRBJ2-2
D: NA
size: NA
DNA: TGTGCCAGCAGCGGCCTCTCAGCCGGGGAGCTGTTTTTT
CDR3: CASSGLSAGELFF

V: TRBV5-1
J: TRBJ2-1
D: TRBD2
size: NA
DNA: TGCGCCAGCAGCTTGGATCCTAGCGGGAACCACAATGAGCAGTTCTTC
CDR3: CASSLDPSGNHNEQFF

V: TRBV27
J: TRBJ2-7
D: TRBD2
size: many
DNA: TGTGCCAGCAGTCCGACTAGCGGGAATAGCGAGCAGTACTTC
CDR3: CASSPTSGNSEQYF